Presented here are 30 T cell receptor beta chains from one specimen sequenced in a study of cytotoxic CD8 clonotypes in ibrutinib-treated CLL. Clones were read by immunoSEQ multiplex PCR, and TCRdb kept only the in-frame ones, dropping some. The sample carries about 120,000 clones, more than 55% recorded once. Sequencing used PBMCs, obtained after 24 months of ibrutinib treatment. Receptor source: a human donor with chronic lymphocytic leukemia.

The chain joins TRBV7-3 to TRBJ2-2, with TRBD1 as a possible D gene (5 bases). From germline, CDR1 is SGHTA and CDR2 FQGTGA. The V end lost 8 bases, the J end lost 3 bases, and 7 bases lay between the germline ends. The CDR3 has 12 residues. The CDR3 nucleotides are TGTGCCAGCGGACAAGACACCGGGGAGCTGTTTTTT. Translating gives CASGQDTGELFF.

J is TRBJ2-7 and V is TRBV10-3; 7 bases align to TRBD1. The J segment lost 4 bases and the V segment lost 8 bases, leaving 8 bases of the junction unmatched. Germline V CDR1 and CDR2: ENHRY, SYGVKD. This CDR3 is built from 13 residues. The CDR3 loop is CAISSEQGYEQYF. The DNA for the CDR3 is TGTGCCATCTCAAGTGAACAGGGGTACGAGCAGTACTTC.

The sample holds one count of this clone. The rearrangement links TRBV29-1 to TRBJ1-2; TRBD1 matches 7 bases. The CDR3 runs 13 residues. Germline CDR1 reads SQVTM; CDR2 reads ANQGSEA. With V trimmed by 5 bases and J by 4 bases, 7 bases remained unmatched. In DNA, the CDR3 is TGCAGCGTTCCACAGGGGATCGGCTATGGCTACACCTTC. Its protein product is CSVPQGIGYGYTF.

The chain joins TRBV6-4 to TRBJ2-7; the D gene is possibly TRBD1 (6 bases). This CDR3 has 14 amino acids. V was pared by 2 bases and J by 6 bases, with 14 bases between. Per germline, CDR1 MRHNA and CDR2 SNTAGT. The CDR3 loop reads CASSDNLGAGEQYF. The CDR3 coding sequence is TGTGCCAGCAGTGACAATTTGGGGGCCGGCGAGCAGTACTTC.

This clone has more than one count but fewer than ten. The chain has TRBV2 and TRBJ1-5, with 7 nucleotides matching TRBD1. Germline lookup yields CDR1 SNHLY and CDR2 FYNNEI. V was clipped by 3 bases and J by 7 bases; unmatched bases: 6. The CDR3 covers 14 residues. CDR3 coding DNA: TGTGCCAGCAGTGAGGAGGGGGCTTGGCAGCCCCAGCATTTT. Protein sequence: CASSEEGAWQPQHF.

This chain connects TRBV15 to TRBJ1-1, with 7 bases matching TRBD1. The germline V gene has CDR1 LNHNV and CDR2 YYDKDF (reference sequence). The CDR3 contains 14 residues. V lost 5 bases to trimming and J lost 0 bases; unmatched junction nucleotides: 3. DNA of the CDR3: TGTGCCACCAGCTCGGGACAGATGAACACTGAAGCTTTCTTT. This encodes CATSSGQMNTEAFF.

The chain carries TRBV30 and TRBJ2-3; possible D gene TRBD1, 5 bases. The CDR3 extends over 15 amino acids. Trimming cost V 2 bases and J 2 bases, with 14 bases left between them. Germline-derived CDR1 and CDR2 are GTSNPN and SVGIG (reference sequence). The CDR3 loop reads CAWSLRGFSTDTQYF. The CDR3 nucleotides read TGTGCCTGGAGTCTAAGGGGCTTTTCCACAGATACGCAGTATTTT.

The chain recombines TRBV7-9 with TRBJ2-3, with TRBD1 matching 9 bases. The CDR3 spans 15 residues. Germline trimming cut 4 bases from V and 5 bases from J; bases unmatched to any gene: 7. The germline V gene encodes CDR1 SEHNR and CDR2 FQNEAQ (reference sequence). The CDR3, as DNA: TGTGCCAGCAGCTACGGGACAGGGAATAGAGATACGCAGTATTTT. Encoded protein: CASSYGTGNRDTQYF.

This rearrangement joins TRBV20-1 to TRBJ2-3; unclear D gene. With 3 bases removed from V and 5 bases from J, the gap between germline ends came to 6 bases. The CDR3 totals 11 residues. The germline V gene encodes CDR1 DFQATT and CDR2 SNEGSKA (reference sequence). The CDR3 nucleotides are TGCAGTGCTAGTGGGATAGATACGCAGTATTTT. This codes for CSASGIDTQYF.

The CDR3 DNA is TGTGCCAGCAGCTCGGGTTTGAACACTGAAGCTTTCTTT. Encoded protein: CASSSGLNTEAFF. J is TRBJ1-1 and V is TRBV7-2; D ambiguous. V was shortened by 4 bases and J by 0 bases, with 6 bases between the two germline ends. Looked up from germline, CDR1 is SGHTA and CDR2 is FQGNSA. CDR3 length: 13 residues.

The chain carries TRBV6-6 and TRBJ2-3; D call uncertain. CDR1 MNHNY and CDR2 SVGAGI come from the germline V gene (reference sequence). CDR3 length: 11 residues. The V end was cut by 6 bases, the J end by 4 bases, with 5 bases between. DNA for the CDR3: TGTGCCAGCAGGGATGCAGATACGCAGTATTTT. Translated: CASRDADTQYF.

V usage is TRBV25-1 and J usage is TRBJ1-2; weak D call: TRBD1 (6 bases). CDR1 and CDR2 from the germline V gene are MGHDK and SYGVNS. CDR3 length: 13 residues. Trimming took 4 bases from V and 9 from J, leaving 15 bases between them. The CDR3 reads CASSVSGQDSYTF. Here the CDR3 DNA reads TGTGCCAGCAGTGTCTCGGGACAAGACAGCTACACCTTC.

This clone was observed a few times. This chain connects TRBV2 to TRBJ2-1; 8 nucleotides match TRBD2. Germline V gene data show CDR1 as SNHLY and CDR2 as FYNNEI. The ends lost 7 bases at V and 4 bases at J; junction bases unmatched: 3. There are 13 residues in the CDR3. As DNA, the CDR3 is TGTGCCAGCAATCTAGCGGGTTACAATGAGCAGTTCTTC. This encodes CASNLAGYNEQFF.

The chain recombines TRBV19 with TRBJ1-6; 10 positions match TRBD1. Germline values: CDR1 LNHDA, CDR2 SQIVND (reference sequence). The CDR3 length is 17 residues. J gave up 8 bases and V 6 bases, and 13 bases lay outside the gene matches. The CDR3 DNA sequence: TGTGCCAGTAGCCGCCCGGGACAGGGGAATAGGGATTCACCCCTCCACTTT. Its translation is CASSRPGQGNRDSPLHF.

This clone was seen ten or more times. The V call is TRBV5-4, the J call TRBJ1-6, with TRBD1 as a possible D gene (5 bases). The length of the CDR3 is 12 residues. V was cut by 4 bases and J by 10 bases, with 9 bases left in between. From germline, CDR1 is SGHNT and CDR2 YYREEE (reference sequence). CDR3 coding DNA: TGTGCCAGCAGCGGGACCGGGTCACCCCTCCACTTT. This gives the protein CASSGTGSPLHF.

This chain uses TRBV18 with TRBJ2-7; D is ambiguous. Trimming shortened V by 3 bases and J by 5 bases, and 11 bases separated the two germline ends. Per the germline V gene, CDR1 is KGHSH and CDR2 is LQKENI. The CDR3 runs to 13 residues. CDR3 DNA sequence: TGTGCCAGCTCACCCCGAGGTGAAAACGAGCAGTACTTC. It translates to CASSPRGENEQYF.

This clone was detected many times. The chain carries TRBV6-1 and TRBJ2-4; no clear D. The V gene lost 7 bases and the J gene lost 0 bases, with 13 bases spanning the gap. The CDR3 totals 15 residues. CDR1 is MNHNS, CDR2 SASEGT, per germline. The CDR3 sequence: CASNPDELAKNIQYF. The CDR3 nucleotides read TGTGCCAGCAACCCGGACGAACTAGCCAAAAACATTCAGTACTTC.

The chain joins TRBV6-5 to TRBJ2-7, with a weak D call TRBD1 (7 bases). V lost 0 bases and J lost 2, with 14 bases in between. There are 16 residues in the CDR3. Germline CDR1 MNHEY, CDR2 SVGAGI. The chain's CDR3 is CASSYSGGDSPYEQYF. The CDR3 DNA follows: TGTGCCAGCAGTTACTCAGGAGGGGACAGTCCCTACGAGCAGTACTTC.

V usage is TRBV30 and J usage is TRBJ1-3; no clear D. Per germline, CDR1 GTSNPN and CDR2 SVGIG (reference sequence). The CDR3 has 15 amino acids. The ends were cut back, 0 bases at V and 4 bases at J, with 13 bases in the middle. CDR3 residues: CAWSVLKGPGNTIYF. In nucleotides, the CDR3 is TGTGCCTGGAGTGTACTTAAGGGCCCAGGAAACACCATATATTTT.

This clone was observed a few times. This chain links TRBV30 with TRBJ1-5; 8 positions agree with TRBD1. This CDR3 has 16 residues. Unmatched junction bases numbered 11, after V lost 2 bases and J lost 5 bases. The V gene's germline CDR1 is GTSNPN and CDR2 SVGIG (reference sequence). In nucleotides, the CDR3 is TGTGCCTGGAGTCTCCTGGGGCAGGGGGCCGATCAGCCCCAGCATTTT. Its protein product is CAWSLLGQGADQPQHF.

The chain has TRBV5-6 and TRBJ2-5; D is undetermined. CDR3 length equals 14 residues. Germline assignment: CDR1 SGHDT and CDR2 YYEEEE. V shed 4 bases and J shed 5 bases, with 15 bases lying between them. The CDR3 is CASSPTLGWETQYF. CDR3 sequence (DNA): TGTGCCAGCAGCCCGACGCTGGGGTGGGAGACCCAGTACTTC.

V is TRBV6-1 and J is TRBJ1-4; D is ambiguous. Trimming removed 0 bases from V and 4 bases from J, with 6 bases in between. Germline CDR1 reads MNHNS; CDR2 reads SASEGT. This CDR3 is 14 amino acids long. The CDR3 region is CASSEARLNEKLFF. In DNA form, the CDR3 reads TGTGCCAGCAGTGAAGCGCGGCTTAATGAAAAACTGTTTTTT.

This chain joins TRBV19 and TRBJ1-5; D not resolved. CDR3 length: 12 amino acids. Deletions cut 7 bases from V and 4 bases from J, with 8 bases between. The germline gives CDR1 LNHDA, CDR2 SQIVND (reference sequence). The CDR3 protein is CASTLGNQPQHF. The CDR3 DNA sequence: TGTGCCAGTACCCTGGGAAATCAGCCCCAGCATTTT.

The CDR3 reads CASSEETGRETQYF. In nucleotides, the CDR3 is TGTGCCAGCAGTGAAGAGACAGGGAGAGAGACCCAGTACTTC. The genes are TRBV2 and TRBJ2-5; 7 nucleotides line up with TRBD1. The junction had 3 bases not matched to a gene; V was cut back by 1 base and J by 4 bases. In germline, CDR1 is SNHLY, CDR2 FYNNEI. This CDR3 has 14 residues.

The genes are TRBV5-6 and TRBJ1-5; no reliable D call. The V and J ends lost 4 bases and 0 bases respectively, with 23 bases between them. The CDR3 covers 19 residues. The germline V gene encodes CDR1 SGHDT and CDR2 YYEEEE. DNA of the CDR3: TGTGCCAGCAGCCAAACGGTGGGCAAGGGCTTTTATAGCAATCAGCCCCAGCATTTT. Residues: CASSQTVGKGFYSNQPQHF.

The chain has TRBV7-2 and TRBJ1-5; D uncertain. Trimming removed 2 bases from V and 4 bases from J, with 6 bases in between. The V gene's germline CDR1 is SGHTA and CDR2 FQGNSA. This CDR3 is built from 13 residues. This CDR3 reads CASSLSGNQPQHF. The CDR3 nucleotides read TGTGCCAGCAGCTTAAGCGGAAATCAGCCCCAGCATTTT.

The rearrangement uses TRBV5-1 and TRBJ1-1, with D maybe TRBD1 (5 bases). This CDR3 comprises 14 residues. Germline loops: CDR1 SGHRS, CDR2 YFSETQ. Trimming cost V 4 bases and J 2 bases, with 12 bases left between them. The CDR3 protein is CASSGIDRNTEAFF. The CDR3 nucleotides read TGCGCCAGCAGCGGGATCGACAGAAACACTGAAGCTTTCTTT. The full variable domain, its missing parts supplied by reference TRBV5-1 and TRBJ1-1, is KAGVTQTPRYLIKTRGQQVTLSCSPISGHRSVSWYQQTPGQGLQFLFEYFSETQRNKGNFPGRFSGRQFSNSRSEMNVSTLELGDSALYLCASSGIDRNTEAFFGQGTRLTVV.

The chain couples TRBV7-9 to TRBJ2-2; D is unresolved. V lost 6 bases to trimming and J lost 3 bases, with 8 bases between them. This CDR3 contains 13 residues. CDR1 SEHNR and CDR2 FQNEAQ come from the germline V gene (reference sequence). CDR3 DNA: TGTGCCAGCAGTATCGGTCACACCGGGGAGCTGTTTTTT. This translates into CASSIGHTGELFF. Complete variable domain (other parts from reference TRBV7-9 and TRBJ2-2): DTGVSQNPRHKITKRGQNVTFRCDPISEHNRLYWYRQTLGQGPEFLTYFQNEAQLEKSRLLSDRFSAERPKGSFSTLEIQRTEQGDSAMYLCASSIGHTGELFFGEGSRLTVL.

The chain combines TRBV7-2 with TRBJ1-5; D is perhaps TRBD1 (6 bases). Looked up from germline, CDR1 is SGHTA and CDR2 is FQGNSA. This CDR3 spans 13 amino acids. Trimming cost V 7 bases and J 5 bases, with 12 bases left between them. The CDR3 DNA sequence: TGTGCCAGCACCCAGGGGTCATATCAGCCCCAGCATTTT. Translation gives CASTQGSYQPQHF.

V gene TRBV9 combines with J gene TRBJ2-3; 10 positions match TRBD2. This CDR3 is built from 15 residues. The J segment lost 4 bases and the V segment lost 0 bases, leaving 2 bases of the junction unmatched. Germline assignment: CDR1 SGDLS and CDR2 YYNGEE. The CDR3, as DNA: TGTGCCAGCAGCGTAGGGCTAGCGGGGGCAGATACGCAGTATTTT. It translates to CASSVGLAGADTQYF.